These 12 T cell receptor beta chains originate from one sample sequenced in a study of regulatory T cells in long-lasting Graves disease. The time point is: newly diagnosed GD, antithyroid drugs for less than 3 months. The TCR library was made from RNA extracted from PBMCs. Arm-PCR of CDR3 regions and iRepertoire HTBI primers were used to build TCR beta libraries. A single record per CDR3 protein comes from TCRdb applying MiXCR to the multiplex PCR reads. The data contain around 400,000 distinct CDR3 sequences, approximately 12% of them singletons. The data were also submitted as part of a second study, on T cells in Graves' hyperthyroidism and ophthalmopathy.

Source: peripheral blood mononuclear cells (PBMCs), taken at new diagnosis, from a patient treated with antithyroid drugs. Receptors were obtained from a woman aged 18-29 years with Graves disease.

This clonotype appeared a few times. This chain connects TRBV6-1 to TRBJ1-1; D uncertain. The CDR3 length is 16 residues. Deletions cut 2 bases from V and 0 bases from J, with 13 bases between. Germline V gene data show CDR1 as MNHNS and CDR2 as SASEGT. CDR3 bases: TGTGCCAGCAGTGAATTCGCAGGCCTCATGAACACTGAAGCTTTCTTT. This encodes CASSEFAGLMNTEAFF.

The table lists this clonotype with many counts. The chain couples TRBV2 to TRBJ2-5; 10 nucleotides align to TRBD2. Germline V gives CDR1 SNHLY, CDR2 FYNNEI. Unmatched junction bases numbered 6, after V lost 5 bases and J lost 3 bases. This CDR3 spans 15 amino acids. Here the CDR3 reads CASSTFGTSEETQYF. CDR3 DNA sequence: TGTGCCAGCAGTACATTCGGGACTAGCGAAGAGACCCAGTACTTC.

Remarks on this clonotype: One base away lies a much larger clone, so this may be a sequencing read error. This rearrangement joins TRBV27 to TRBJ1-5; no clear D. This CDR3 contains 13 residues. From germline, CDR1 is MNHEY and CDR2 SMNVEV (reference sequence). Trimming left V 5 bases short and J 7 bases short, with 12 bases between. CDR3 region: CASSEDVPQPQHF. The CDR3 DNA reads as TGTGCCAGCAGTGAGGACGTCCCCCAGCCCCAGCATTTT.

Ten or more counts support this clonotype. V usage is TRBV6-2 or TRBV6-3 and J usage is TRBJ1-1; TRBD1 matches at 8 bases. After removal of 2 bases from V and 2 bases from J, the junction contained 7 bases not matched to a gene. The CDR3 covers 16 residues. CDR1 and CDR2 from the germline V gene are MNHEY and SVGEGT. The DNA of the CDR3 is TGTGCCAGCAGTTACCCCCTCGGACAGGGTAACACTGAAGCTTTCTTT. It specifies CASSYPLGQGNTEAFF.

This clonotype was observed at least ten times. This chain connects TRBV18 to TRBJ2-7, with 7 bases fitting TRBD2. V shed 1 base and J 7 bases; nucleotides not matched to a gene: 4. The CDR3 extends over 13 amino acids. The germline gives CDR1 KGHSH, CDR2 LQKENI. The CDR3 sequence is CASSPRHGGEQYF. The CDR3, as DNA: TGTGCCAGCTCACCACGTCACGGGGGGGAGCAGTACTTC. Together with reference TRBV18 and TRBJ2-7, the CDR3 gives the full variable domain: NAGVMQNPRHLVRRRGQEARLRCSPMKGHSHVYWYRQLPEEGLKFMVYLQKENIIDESGMPKERFSAEFPKEGPSILRIQQVVRGDSAAYFCASSPRHGGEQYFGPGTRLTVT.

A note on this clonotype: The germline gene is not matched at one end of the junction; a read error may be the cause. The gene calls are TRBV5-1 and TRBJ2-1; TRBD1 might be the D (6 bases). In germline, CDR1 is SGHRS, CDR2 YFSETQ. CDR3 size: 11 residues. The CDR3 sequence is CASSLGAGQFF. The CDR3 region has the DNA TGTGCCAGCAGCTTGGGGGCGGGGCAGTTCTTC.

A remark on this clonotype: With a much larger clone just one base away, this may be a read error. This chain joins TRBV20-1 and TRBJ2-7, with a weak D call TRBD2 (5 bases). The CDR3 consists of 12 residues. Per germline, CDR1 DFQATT and CDR2 SNEGSKA (reference sequence). Trimming shortened V by 5 bases and J by 9 bases, and 17 bases separated the two germline ends. CDR3 coding DNA: TGCAGTGCTGTGTTTGAAAGCCGGGGGCAGTACTTC. Protein product: CSAVFESRGQYF.

This clonotype was observed many times. CDR3 sequence (DNA): TGTGCCAGCTCACCACCGGTTCTCTCAACCACAGATACGCAGTATTTT. It specifies CASSPPVLSTTDTQYF. The V and J genes are TRBV18 and TRBJ2-3, with D unclear. The CDR3 spans 16 residues. CDR1 is KGHSH, CDR2 LQKENI, per germline. The V and J ends lost 0 bases and 2 bases respectively, with 12 bases between them.

This clonotype was observed many times. An end of the junction does not agree with germline; a read error may underlie this. The DNA for the CDR3 is TGCAGTGCCAGAGTCGGTGCAGGGGTGGCAGAGACCCAGTACTTC. Protein sequence: CSARVGAGVAETQYF. The chain links TRBV20-1 to TRBJ2-5; D perhaps matches TRBD1 (6 bases). The V gene's germline CDR1 is DFQATT and CDR2 SNEGSKA (reference sequence). The CDR3 spans 15 residues.

The table lists this clonotype with many counts. The chain recombines TRBV7-2 with TRBJ2-7; D assignment may be TRBD1 or TRBD2 (5 bases each). V was trimmed by 5 bases and J by 5 bases, leaving 13 bases between them. CDR3 length: 13 residues. Germline CDR1 SGHTA, CDR2 FQGNSA. The CDR3 sequence is CASSKGRSHEQYV. Written as DNA, the CDR3 is TGTGCCAGCAGCAAGGGACGATCCCACGAGCAGTACGTC.

The rearrangement joins TRBV5-1 to TRBJ1-2; D possibly corresponds to TRBD1 (5 bases). The V gene lost 3 bases and the J gene lost 1 base, with 19 bases spanning the gap. Germline V lookup: CDR1 SGHRS, CDR2 YFSETQ. There are 17 residues in the CDR3. The CDR3 bases are TGCGCCAGCAGCTCGTCCCCGGGACGGAATTATAACTATGGCTACACCTTC. Protein sequence: CASSSSPGRNYNYGYTF.

This clonotype has a count of ten or more. This chain joins TRBV29-1 and TRBJ1-4; D unresolved. The CDR3 length is 11 residues. V lost 6 bases and J 6 bases, leaving 8 bases between the germline ends. Germline CDR1 SQVTM, CDR2 ANQGSEA. CDR3 in amino acids: CSVDGDEKLFF. The CDR3 DNA reads TGCAGCGTGGATGGAGATGAAAAACTGTTTTTT.